This T cell receptor beta chain was profiled in a study of T cells in Graves' hyperthyroidism and ophthalmopathy. This clonotype was observed many times. Researchers took RNA transcripts and amplified the TCR beta CDR3 regions from them. During a first-round RT-PCR of the TCR CDR3, the HTBI primer set was used. TCRdb reprocessed the multiplex PCR reads via MiXCR and lists one record per CDR3 protein. In the table there are 620,000 or so distinct CDR3 sequences, 13% to 15% of which are singletons. The CDR3 is 13 residues long. Trimming stripped 0 bases from V and 1 base from J, with 6 bases between. The germline V gene has CDR1 DFQATT and CDR2 SNEGSKA (reference sequence).

The sequenced material came from blood. V is TRBV20-1 and J is TRBJ2-5; the D is unclear. This TCR was sampled from a woman aged 45 to 65 with Graves' ophthalmopathy. The DNA for the CDR3 is TGCAGTGCTAGAGATGGCCCCCAAGAGACCCAGTACTTC. This encodes CSARDGPQETQYF.